This entry lists 32 T cell receptor beta chains sequenced from one sample in a study of cytomegalovirus exposure and HLA in healthy donors. In the PCR, 60 Vbeta and 13 Jbeta primers were used. TCRdb's copy holds only in-frame clones and misses some; the assay was immunoSEQ multiplex PCR. This table holds around 150,000 clones, just over 70% found once. Sequencing was carried out using PBMCs. These TCRs come from a man between 18 and 35 years old in good health and CMV-seropositive.

The chain uses TRBV6-1 and TRBJ1-1; D unclear. V was trimmed by 1 base and J by 6 bases, leaving 12 bases between them. There are 14 residues in the CDR3. Germline V gene data show CDR1 as MNHNS and CDR2 as SASEGT. The CDR3 coding sequence is TGTGCCAGCAGTGAAGTCGGGAGGAGGTCTGAAGCTTTCTTT. Amino acid sequence: CASSEVGRRSEAFF.

The chain uses TRBV6-5 and TRBJ1-2; the D gene is possibly TRBD1 (5 bases). Germline CDR1 reads MNHEY; CDR2 reads SVGAGI. Between the trimmed V and J ends, which lost 3 bases and 2 bases, there was a span of 7 bases. The CDR3 is 13 residues long. DNA for the CDR3: TGTGCCAGCAGTTATAACAGGAACTATGGCTACACCTTC. This encodes CASSYNRNYGYTF.

In nucleotides, the CDR3 is TGTGCCAGCAGCTACGGGACAGGTGGGGGCAATGAGCAGTTCTTC. This translates into CASSYGTGGGNEQFF. The chain recombines TRBV9 with TRBJ2-1, with 8 bases matching TRBD1. The germline CDR1 and CDR2 sequences are SGDLS and YYNGEE. The V gene end was trimmed by 4 bases and the J gene end by 6 bases; junction bases not matched to a gene: 9. The CDR3 is made up of 15 amino acids.

This clone was detected only a few times. This chain uses TRBV2 with TRBJ1-1; TRBD1 aligns across 9 bases. The CDR3 is 13 amino acids. In germline, CDR1 is SNHLY, CDR2 FYNNEI. Trimming removed 11 bases from V and 3 bases from J; junction bases left unmatched: 7. CDR3 in amino acids: CALHRDRDTEAFF. Written as DNA, the CDR3 is TGTGCCCTTCACAGGGACAGGGACACTGAAGCTTTCTTT.

J is TRBJ1-4 and V is TRBV2; no reliable D call. Deletions cut 5 bases from V and 14 bases from J, with 12 bases between. The CDR3 length is 11 residues. Per germline, CDR1 SNHLY and CDR2 FYNNEI. Here the CDR3 reads CASSPDGGLFF. CDR3 nucleotides: TGTGCCAGCAGTCCAGACGGAGGGCTGTTTTTT.

This clone was counted a single time. The V and J genes are TRBV18 and TRBJ2-1, with TRBD2 matching over 10 bases. Per the germline V gene, CDR1 is KGHSH and CDR2 is LQKENI. The trim removed 0 bases at V and 9 bases at J, leaving 5 bases unmatched. The CDR3 covers 15 residues. The CDR3 region has the DNA TGTGCCAGCTCACCACCGGGACTAGCGACAAGTGAGCAGTTCTTC. Protein product: CASSPPGLATSEQFF.

The CDR3 sequence: CASSPLAAPGNTIYF. Written as DNA, the CDR3 is TGCGCCAGCAGCCCCCTAGCGGCGCCTGGAAACACCATATATTTT. V and J are TRBV4-1 and TRBJ1-3; D gene ambiguous. Trimming took 4 bases from V and 2 from J, leaving 12 bases between them. The germline V gene has CDR1 MGHRA and CDR2 YSYEKL. This CDR3 is 15 amino acids long.

The V gene is TRBV14, the J gene TRBJ1-2; no firm D call. CDR1 is SGHDN and CDR2 is FVKESK in the germline V gene. With 4 bases removed from V and 4 bases from J, the gap between germline ends came to 10 bases. This CDR3 is built from 13 residues. CDR3 in DNA: TGTGCCAGCAGCCTTTCAGCGACCTATGGCTACACCTTC. This translates into CASSLSATYGYTF.

The CDR3 region has the DNA TGTGCCAGCAACGGGGGATCCTCCTATGGCTACACCTTC. It yields the protein CASNGGSSYGYTF. This chain links TRBV28 with TRBJ1-2, with a weak D call TRBD1 (5 bases). The germline V gene encodes CDR1 MDHEN and CDR2 SYDVKM. The CDR3 has 13 residues. V lost 7 bases, J lost 4 bases, and 13 bases lay in between.

The chain couples TRBV4-1 to TRBJ1-2; D is uncertain. Germline CDR1 and CDR2: MGHRA and YSYEKL. The CDR3 is 14 residues long. The V end was cut by 0 bases, the J end by 8 bases, with 13 bases between. The CDR3 sequence: CASSQDERVGGYTF. The CDR3 coding sequence is TGCGCCAGCAGCCAAGATGAGCGGGTAGGAGGCTACACCTTC.

This rearrangement joins TRBV6-6 to TRBJ2-4; 7 bases map to TRBD1. CDR1 and CDR2 from the germline V gene are MNHNY and SVGAGI (reference sequence). After removal of 2 bases from V and 9 bases from J, the junction contained 4 bases not matched to a gene. The CDR3 is made up of 13 amino acids. This CDR3 is CASSYDDRAIQYF. CDR3 coding DNA: TGTGCCAGCAGTTACGACGACAGGGCCATTCAGTACTTC.

V and J are TRBV28 and TRBJ2-3; 9 bases agree with TRBD1. CDR1 and CDR2 (germline): MDHEN, SYDVKM. J lost 1 base, V lost 5 bases, and 7 bases had no gene match. The CDR3 extends over 16 amino acids. CDR3 region: CASSPSQGAGTDTQYF. The CDR3 region has the DNA TGTGCCAGCAGTCCTTCACAGGGGGCGGGCACAGATACGCAGTATTTT.

The chain carries TRBV27 and TRBJ1-6; 7 bases agree with TRBD1. The V gene end was trimmed by 5 bases and the J gene end by 7 bases; junction bases not matched to a gene: 8. This CDR3 contains 15 residues. Germline CDR1 reads MNHEY; CDR2 reads SMNVEV (reference sequence). CDR3 in DNA: TGTGCCAGCAGTGCCGGGACAGTAAGAAATTCACCCCTCCACTTT. Its protein product is CASSAGTVRNSPLHF.

The V gene is TRBV11-2, the J gene TRBJ1-5; 7 positions agree with TRBD1. The ends lost 4 bases at V and 7 bases at J; junction bases unmatched: 1. The CDR3 runs 12 residues. Germline CDR1 SGHAT, CDR2 FQNNGV. The CDR3 sequence is CASSSGGQPQHF. CDR3 nucleotide sequence: TGTGCCAGCAGCTCAGGGGGGCAGCCCCAGCATTTT.

This clone turned up a few times. The chain couples TRBV2 to TRBJ1-1; D remains unclear. The germline V gene has CDR1 SNHLY and CDR2 FYNNEI. V gave up 3 bases and J gave up 5 bases, with 19 bases separating them. There are 16 residues in the CDR3. In DNA form, the CDR3 reads TGTGCCAGCAGTGACGATGGACCCTCCCGAGGGACTGAAGCTTTCTTT. It translates to CASSDDGPSRGTEAFF.

Regarding this clone: A read error may produce the germline difference seen at one junction end. This chain connects TRBV7-2 to TRBJ2-2; TRBD2 matches at 7 bases. The CDR3 length is 17 residues. Germline V gene data show CDR1 as SGHTA and CDR2 as FQGNSA. The CDR3 is CASSLENLAEITGKLFF. CDR3 DNA: TGTGCCAGCAGCTTAGAAAATCTAGCGGAGATCACCGGGAAGCTGTTTTTT. The whole variable domain, remainder taken from reference TRBV7-2 and TRBJ2-2, is GAGVSQSPSNKVTEKGKDVELRCDPISGHTALYWYRQSLGQGLEFLIYFQGNSAPDKSGLPSDRFSAERTGGSVSTLTIQRTQQEDSAVYLCASSLENLAEITGKLFFGEGSRLTVL.

V usage is TRBV15 and J usage is TRBJ1-2; D gene uncertain. This CDR3 region has 13 residues. V gave up 0 bases and J gave up 7 bases, with 9 bases separating them. The germline V gene encodes CDR1 LNHNV and CDR2 YYDKDF (reference sequence). CDR3 loop: CATSRDSLGGYTF. The CDR3 region has the DNA TGTGCCACCAGCAGAGATAGCTTGGGTGGCTACACCTTC.

The genes are TRBV5-4 and TRBJ1-2; D uncertain. In germline, CDR1 is SGHNT, CDR2 YYREEE (reference sequence). This CDR3 is built from 14 residues. V lost 5 bases, J lost 5 bases, and 16 bases lay in between. CDR3 coding DNA: TGTGCCAGCAGGTTCGGGGAGGCAGGTTATGGCTACACCTTC. Translation gives CASRFGEAGYGYTF. Variable domain in full (rest from reference TRBV5-4 and TRBJ1-2): ETGVTQSPTHLIKTRGQQVTLRCSSQSGHNTVSWYQQALGQGPQFIFQYYREEENGRGNFPPRFSGLQFPNYSSELNVNALELDDSALYLCASRFGEAGYGYTFGSGTRLTVV.

This clone was detected only a few times. This chain joins TRBV7-6 and TRBJ1-1, with D uncertain. Germline-derived CDR1 and CDR2 are SGHVS and FNYEAQ. The CDR3 covers 15 residues. Trimming cost V 5 bases and J 0 bases, with 13 bases left between them. The CDR3 sequence is CASSPTENVNTEAFF. CDR3 DNA: TGTGCCAGCAGCCCTACGGAGAACGTGAACACTGAAGCTTTCTTT.

V usage is TRBV11-2 and J usage is TRBJ1-3; 7 nucleotides agree with TRBD1. This CDR3 region has 16 residues. Trimming removed 5 bases from V and 0 bases from J; junction bases left unmatched: 7. Germline loops: CDR1 SGHAT, CDR2 FQNNGV. As DNA, the CDR3 is TGTGCCAGCAGCCAGACAGGGAGCTTCTCTGGAAACACCATATATTTT. This encodes CASSQTGSFSGNTIYF.

The chain has TRBV5-1 and TRBJ2-3, with 11 positions matching TRBD2. This CDR3 region has 17 residues. V dropped 4 bases and J dropped 0; count of bases not matched to a gene: 7. CDR1 and CDR2 from the germline V gene are SGHRS and YFSETQ. The CDR3 bases are TGCGCCAGCAGCGAAAGACTAGCGGGGAGTAGCACAGATACGCAGTATTTT. Encoded protein: CASSERLAGSSTDTQYF.

There are a few counts of this clone. Here the CDR3 reads CASSLFRGPGNQPQHF. The CDR3 nucleotides read TGTGCCAGCAGCTTATTTCGAGGGCCCGGCAATCAGCCCCAGCATTTT. V gene TRBV7-3 combines with J gene TRBJ1-5; D ambiguous. Germline assignment: CDR1 SGHTA and CDR2 FQGTGA. The CDR3 has 16 amino acids. The germline V and J ends were trimmed by 2 bases and 2 bases, with 13 bases remaining between them.

The CDR3 loop is CASSQDRTAGTPLHF. In DNA, the CDR3 is TGCGCCAGCAGCCAAGATCGAACAGCAGGTACACCCCTCCACTTT. The rearrangement joins TRBV4-1 to TRBJ1-6, with no clear D. Trimming removed 0 bases from V and 11 bases from J, with 14 bases in between. CDR3 length equals 15 residues. In germline, CDR1 is MGHRA, CDR2 YSYEKL.

The genes are TRBV4-1 and TRBJ1-5, with TRBD1 matching 8 bases. After removal of 2 bases from V and 7 bases from J, the junction contained 13 bases not matched to a gene. This CDR3 contains 17 residues. The germline gives CDR1 MGHRA, CDR2 YSYEKL. Written as DNA, the CDR3 is TGCGCCAGCAGCCAATGGACCTCAGGGGGCTCGCGGCAGCCCCAGCATTTT. Translation: CASSQWTSGGSRQPQHF.

The V call is TRBV6-1, the J call TRBJ2-1, with 7 bases that match TRBD1. Germline loops: CDR1 MNHNS, CDR2 SASEGT. CDR3 size: 14 residues. J was trimmed by 6 bases and V by 2 bases; bases with no gene match: 4. CDR3 region: CASSEQQGSNEQFF. Here the CDR3 DNA reads TGTGCCAGCAGTGAACAACAGGGGAGCAATGAGCAGTTCTTC.

The chain joins TRBV10-3 to TRBJ2-5, with D tentatively TRBD1 (5 bases). Germline V gene data show CDR1 as ENHRY and CDR2 as SYGVKD. Trimming stripped 7 bases from V and 1 base from J, with 10 bases between. The CDR3 runs to 13 residues. DNA for the CDR3: TGTGCCATCAAAGTAGGGGCCCAAGAGACCCAGTACTTC. It specifies CAIKVGAQETQYF.

V is TRBV14 and J is TRBJ2-7; TRBD1 matches 7 bases. The germline gives CDR1 SGHDN, CDR2 FVKESK. With V trimmed by 0 bases and J by 1 base, 6 bases remained unmatched. The CDR3 contains 16 residues. This CDR3 is CASSQELGQVSYEQYV. The DNA for the CDR3 is TGTGCCAGCAGCCAAGAATTAGGACAGGTATCCTACGAGCAGTACGTC.

The genes are TRBV14 and TRBJ2-3, with a possible D match to TRBD1 (5 bases). The CDR3 sequence is 15 residues long. The germline V and J ends were trimmed by 2 bases and 0 bases, with 9 bases remaining between them. Germline-derived CDR1 and CDR2 are SGHDN and FVKESK. Here the CDR3 DNA reads TGTGCCAGCAGCCAAACACACAGGAGCACAGATACGCAGTATTTT. Amino acids: CASSQTHRSTDTQYF.

This clone appeared once. The chain is built from TRBV25-1 and TRBJ2-3; 7 bases map to TRBD1. The trim removed 4 bases at V and 0 bases at J, leaving 4 bases unmatched. Germline CDR1 and CDR2: MGHDK and SYGVNS. This CDR3 contains 15 residues. This chain's CDR3 is CASSAPTGSTDTQYF. The CDR3 DNA sequence: TGTGCCAGCAGTGCCCCGACAGGGAGCACAGATACGCAGTATTTT.

The chain links TRBV5-1 to TRBJ2-2; TRBD1 matches 9 bases. Germline V gene sequence: CDR1 SGHRS, CDR2 YFSETQ. Trimming at V came to 4 bases and at J to 1 base, leaving 5 bases not matched to a gene. This CDR3 is 16 amino acids long. This CDR3 is CASSRGTGLNTGELFF. In DNA, the CDR3 is TGCGCCAGCAGCCGCGGGACAGGGTTGAACACCGGGGAGCTGTTTTTT.

This clone is a singleton in its sample. The chain joins TRBV6-1 to TRBJ1-1; 7 bases fit TRBD1. V lost 3 bases to trimming and J lost 5 bases; unmatched junction nucleotides: 3. This CDR3 comprises 13 residues. Per germline, CDR1 MNHNS and CDR2 SASEGT. The CDR3 is CASSEVRGTEAFF. The CDR3 DNA follows: TGTGCCAGCAGTGAGGTCAGGGGGACTGAAGCTTTCTTT.

The V call is TRBV7-6, the J call TRBJ2-1; 7 bases fit TRBD2. Germline lookup yields CDR1 SGHVS and CDR2 FNYEAQ. V was pared by 3 bases and J by 4 bases, with 12 bases of the junction left unmatched. This CDR3 is 17 amino acids long. CDR3 protein: CASSFSPLTGLYNEQFF. CDR3 coding DNA: TGTGCCAGCAGCTTCTCCCCCCTGACGGGACTATACAATGAGCAGTTCTTC. The entire variable domain, with the rest obtained from reference TRBV7-6 and TRBJ2-1, is as follows: GAGVSQSPRYKVTKRGQDVALRCDPISGHVSLYWYRQALGQGPEFLTYFNYEAQQDKSGLPNDRFSAERPEGSISTLTIQRTEQRDSAMYRCASSFSPLTGLYNEQFFGPGTRLTVL.